These T cell receptor beta chains were read from a single sample in a study of blood T cell repertoires in COVID-19. Sequencing was performed with immunoSEQ multiplex PCR; in TCRdb, only in-frame clones are kept and a portion is missing. The sample has 350,000 to 400,000 clones, 75% to 90% seen once. Sample: PBMCs or T cells enriched from blood (not recorded which). These receptors were obtained from a man between 18 and 29 years old who had recovered from COVID-19. CDR3s leave out the opening cysteine and the closing phenylalanine or tryptophan.

>TRBV2|TRBJ2-1
ASNGQATYNEQF
>TRBV19|TRBJ1-2
ASGAPDRGPGYT
>TRBV9|TRBJ1-2
ASSPSIGQVYGYT
>TRBV12-3/TRBV12-4|TRBJ2-7
ASSTTLSYEQY
>TRBV4-1|TRBJ2-3
ASSQGAGIGVWSGTQY
>TRBV18|TRBJ1-3
ASSPYPGGNTIY
>TRBV2|TRBJ2-7
ASSALSYEQY
>TRBV6-2/TRBV6-3|TRBJ2-1
ASSYGTRRINNEQF
>TRBV4-2|TRBJ2-7
ASSPGTSGDEQY
>TRBV5-5|TRBJ2-1
ASSTTGGYYNEQF
>TRBV18|TRBJ2-7
ASSPPAARLAGSYEQY
>TRBV6-1|TRBJ2-2
ASSELAGDTGELF
>TRBV27|TRBJ1-5
ASSPSGSNQPQH
>TRBV7-2|TRBJ1-6
ASSSYDSPLH
>TRBV7-6|TRBJ1-1
ASSLRQAGTEAF
>TRBV5-1|TRBJ1-2
ASSLEAGRGYT
>TRBV5-1|TRBJ2-2
ASSPLTGGANTGELF
>TRBV5-1|TRBJ1-1
ASSFGGNTEAF
>TRBV5-1|TRBJ2-5
ASNRGRAVETQY
>TRBV15|TRBJ1-5
ATSRGRGYQPQH
>TRBV4-2|TRBJ2-2
ASSQDRLAGLSGELF
>TRBV14|TRBJ1-6
ASSRTGSYNSPLH
>TRBV7-2|TRBJ2-1
ASSLVTSGRNEQF
>TRBV19|TRBJ2-1
ASSPRHNEQF
>TRBV11-1|TRBJ1-2
ASSPGGLGGYT
>TRBV2|TRBJ1-1
ASCLEVSTHTEAF
>TRBV19|TRBJ2-1
ASGLAGNSYNEQF
>TRBV19|TRBJ1-6
ASSPTGGISPLH
>TRBV19|TRBJ2-7
ASGGTGYYEQY
>TRBV7-6|TRBJ2-2
ASSLLSGTNTGELF
>TRBV21-1|TRBJ1-1
ASSKDRTQNRGPMNTEAF
>TRBV27|TRBJ1-6
ASRLDRPSSYNSPLH
>TRBV27|TRBJ2-3
ASSLDRGNTQY
>TRBV9|TRBJ1-6
ASSVVGQGNSPLH